This T cell receptor (beta chain) was observed in a study of long-term antiretroviral therapy in people with HIV. Study-wide results and caveats: When set beside controls, HIV repertoires had CDR3 length ranges that were narrower. Dominance of pre-ART expanded clones persisted, fluctuating and often declining after ART.

Survey level was the resolution at which the v3.0 immunoSEQ assay ran. Assay used: immunoSEQ multiplex PCR; TCRdb lists only in-frame clones, some missing. The repertoire holds some 30,000 clones, with roughly 98% as singletons. V lost 7 bases, J lost 5 bases, and 9 bases lay in between. Germline V CDR1 and CDR2: LNHDA, SQIVND (reference sequence). CDR3 length equals 13 residues. As concerns this clone: Its antigen remains unknown.

Here the sequenced sample was unsorted PBMCs, taken 7.6 years after starting antiretroviral therapy. The J gene is TRBJ1-6, the V gene TRBV19, with D tentatively TRBD1 (5 bases). The sequence derives from a man aged 25-45 years with HIV. CDR3 in DNA: TGTGCCAGTATCGGCAGGGATAATTCACCCCTCCACTTT. Amino acid sequence: CASIGRDNSPLHF.